Presented here are 6 T cell receptor beta chains from one specimen sequenced in a study of cytomegalovirus exposure and HLA in healthy donors. PCR primers comprised 60 Vbeta and 13 Jbeta primers. Only in-frame clones appear in the TCRdb table, and some are missing; sequencing was by immunoSEQ multiplex PCR. The table shows more than 150,000 clones, with approximately 81% occurring only once. The sample taken for sequencing was PBMCs. Receptors originate from a boy between 2 and 10 years old in good health and CMV-seronegative.

The chain joins TRBV10-1 to TRBJ2-7; TRBD2 might be the D (6 bases). Germline V gene sequence: CDR1 WNHNN, CDR2 SYGVQD (reference sequence). This CDR3 spans 14 amino acids. V was cut by 4 bases and J by 1 base, with 11 bases left in between. CDR3 sequence reads: CASSGSSESYEQYF. In DNA form, the CDR3 reads TGCGCCAGCAGTGGGTCTAGCGAATCCTACGAGCAGTACTTC.

The V gene is TRBV19, the J gene TRBJ1-3; D perhaps matches TRBD1 (6 bases). The V gene lost 3 bases and the J gene lost 4 bases, with 16 bases spanning the gap. Looked up from germline, CDR1 is LNHDA and CDR2 is SQIVND (reference sequence). The CDR3 is made up of 16 amino acids. CDR3 in amino acids: CASSIGEGTSGNTIYF. CDR3 DNA sequence: TGTGCCAGTAGTATTGGAGAGGGGACATCAGGAAACACCATATATTTT.

Comment on this clone: At the DNA level, this CDR3 is encoded by other sequences in the same sample as well. The chain has TRBV25-1 and TRBJ2-1; the D is unclear. Trimming took off 3 bases at V and 10 bases at J, with 7 bases between the two ends. Per the germline V gene, CDR1 is MGHDK and CDR2 is SYGVNS. The CDR3 is 11 residues long. CDR3 in DNA: TGTGCCAGCAGTGACAGAAACGAGCAGTTCTTC. It translates to CASSDRNEQFF.

The chain links TRBV5-1 to TRBJ1-6; D is unresolved. The CDR3 is made up of 13 amino acids. V was shortened by 9 bases and J by 8 bases, with 15 bases between the two germline ends. From germline, CDR1 is SGHRS and CDR2 YFSETQ. Here the CDR3 reads CATKLLRDSPLHF. DNA for the CDR3: TGCGCCACTAAGCTCCTTCGGGATTCACCCCTCCACTTT. Supplemented by reference TRBV5-1 and TRBJ1-6, the full variable domain reads KAGVTQTPRYLIKTRGQQVTLSCSPISGHRSVSWYQQTPGQGLQFLFEYFSETQRNKGNFPGRFSGRQFSNSRSEMNVSTLELGDSALYLCATKLLRDSPLHFGNGTRLTVT.

V and J are TRBV28 and TRBJ2-1, with TRBD2 matching 8 bases. The CDR3 spans 15 residues. CDR1 and CDR2 from the germline V gene are MDHEN and SYDVKM. The V and J ends lost 1 base and 4 bases, in that order; junction bases with no gene match: 3. The CDR3 protein is CASSLLTGGYNEQFF. As DNA, the CDR3 is TGTGCCAGCAGTTTATTGACGGGGGGGTACAATGAGCAGTTCTTC. The entire variable domain, with the rest obtained from reference TRBV28 and TRBJ2-1, is as follows: DVKVTQSSRYLVKRTGEKVFLECVQDMDHENMFWYRQDPGLGLRLIYFSYDVKMKEKGDIPEGYSVSREKKERFSLILESASTNQTSMYLCASSLLTGGYNEQFFGPGTRLTVL.

The chain uses TRBV9 and TRBJ1-4, with D possibly being TRBD1 (6 bases). The CDR3 length is 12 residues. The germline gives CDR1 SGDLS, CDR2 YYNGEE. Trimming shortened V by 0 bases and J by 10 bases, and 7 bases separated the two germline ends. CDR3 DNA: TGTGCCAGCAGCGTAGTAGGGGGAAAACTGTTTTTT. It is translated as CASSVVGGKLFF. Filled out from reference TRBV9 and TRBJ1-4, the complete variable domain reads DSGVTQTPKHLITATGQRVTLRCSPRSGDLSVYWYQQSLDQGLQFLIQYYNGEERAKGNILERFSAQQFPDLHSELNLSSLELGDSALYFCASSVVGGKLFFGSGTQLSVL.